This is a list of T cell receptor beta chains from one sample in a study of blood T cell repertoires in COVID-19. Sequencing was performed with immunoSEQ multiplex PCR; in TCRdb, only in-frame clones are kept and a portion is missing. Among 150,000 to 200,000 clones, under 90% were seen once, and the ten largest hold approximately 18%. Sample: peripheral blood. These TCRs come from a woman older than 75 with acute or convalescent COVID-19. Both conserved end residues are part of each CDR3. D genes are given only for firm matches. Expanded clones get a size class; other rows say once, few or many, or leave the size out.

D | J | size | V | DNA | CDR3
- | TRBJ2-6 | - | TRBV29-1 | TGCAGCGTTGTAGGGGCTGGGGCCAACGTCCTGACTTTC | CSVVGAGANVLTF
TRBD1 | TRBJ1-2 | few | TRBV29-1 | TGCAGCGCGGAACCGGGACAGGGGTTCGGTGGCTACACCTTC | CSAEPGQGFGGYTF
TRBD2 | TRBJ2-5 | - | TRBV5-1 | TGCGCCAGCAGCTTGGAAACGGGAGGAGAGTGGGAGACCCAGTACTTC | CASSLETGGEWETQYF
TRBD2 | TRBJ2-7 | once | TRBV11-1 | TGTGCCAGCAGTCTCGGGGGGTCACTCTACGAGCAGTACTTC | CASSLGGSLYEQYF
- | TRBJ2-1 | - | TRBV27 | TGTGCCAGCAGCATCACTTCTAGCTCCTACAATGAGCAGTTCTTC | CASSITSSSYNEQFF
TRBD1 | TRBJ2-1 | - | TRBV24-1 | TGTGCCACAACCGGGACAGGGAACAATGAGCAGTTCTTC | CATTGTGNNEQFF
- | TRBJ1-1 | - | TRBV5-8 | TGTGCCAGCAGCCGCCCCGGAGTGAACACTGAAGCTTTCTTT | CASSRPGVNTEAFF
- | TRBJ1-2 | - | TRBV27 | TGTGCCAGCAGTTCAACCCCCAGGGGCAGCTATGGCTACACCTTC | CASSSTPRGSYGYTF
- | TRBJ1-3 | few | TRBV19 | TGTGCCAGTAGTACTCAGTACTCTGGAAACACCATATATTTT | CASSTQYSGNTIYF
TRBD1 | TRBJ1-4 | - | TRBV5-8 | TGTGCCAGCAGCTTGAAACAGGGGGCGGCTAATGAAAAACTGTTTTTT | CASSLKQGAANEKLFF
TRBD2 | TRBJ2-1 | - | TRBV24-1 | TGTGCCACCAGTGATTCGAGGACTAGCGGGAGAGTCAATGAGCAGTTCTTC | CATSDSRTSGRVNEQFF
TRBD1 | TRBJ1-2 | - | TRBV2 | TGTGCCAGCAGGGGACAGACCAACTATGGCTACACCTTC | CASRGQTNYGYTF
TRBD2 | TRBJ2-7 | - | TRBV5-8 | TGTGCCAGCAGCCAGGGACTAGCGGGGGGGCGAAGGGAGCAGTACTTC | CASSQGLAGGRREQYF
- | TRBJ1-2 | - | TRBV29-1 | TGCAGCGTGGGGGCACACCTGAACTATGGCTACACCTTC | CSVGAHLNYGYTF
- | TRBJ2-7 | - | TRBV6-6 | TGTGCCAGCAGCCTCCAGCGGAAGTACGAGCAGTACTTC | CASSLQRKYEQYF
TRBD1 | TRBJ1-6 | - | TRBV25-1 | TGTGCCAGCAGTGATTATACAGGGGAGGCCCTCCACTTT | CASSDYTGEALHF